A single sample gave rise to the 15 T cell receptor beta chains below, sequenced in a study of T cell responses to AZD1222 COVID-19 vaccine. Only in-frame clones appear in the TCRdb table, and some are missing; sequencing was by immunoSEQ multiplex PCR. The sample carries roughly 120,000 clones, about 87% recorded once. This specimen was peripheral blood, taken 28 days after the second AZD1222 dose. These receptors came from an adult who received the AZD1222 COVID-19 vaccine.

This chain connects TRBV5-4 to TRBJ2-2, with D possibly called TRBD1 or TRBD2 (5 bases each). From germline, CDR1 is SGHNT and CDR2 YYREEE (reference sequence). Between the trimmed V and J ends, which lost 3 bases and 3 bases, there was a span of 12 bases. The CDR3 extends over 15 amino acids. The CDR3 here is CASSSGRGDTGELFF. CDR3 nucleotide sequence: TGTGCCAGCAGCTCGGGACGGGGCGACACCGGGGAGCTGTTTTTT.

The chain carries TRBV9 and TRBJ1-1; D is unclear. Trimming stripped 0 bases from V and 2 bases from J, with 8 bases between. Germline loops: CDR1 SGDLS, CDR2 YYNGEE. The CDR3 is 14 residues long. As DNA, the CDR3 is TGTGCCAGCAGCGTAGGCCCGCCTAACACTGAAGCTTTCTTT. Protein: CASSVGPPNTEAFF.

The V gene is TRBV18, the J gene TRBJ1-1; D not resolved. Trimming took off 3 bases at V and 0 bases at J, with 17 bases between the two ends. Germline loops: CDR1 KGHSH, CDR2 LQKENI. The CDR3 is 17 amino acids. The CDR3 DNA reads TGTGCCAGCTCACCGGGCAGACTTTCCACGATGAACACTGAAGCTTTCTTT. Its protein product is CASSPGRLSTMNTEAFF.

The CDR3 DNA reads TGTGCCAGCAGTTCCAAAGGGGGACAGGGTAGGGGAGCTTTCTTT. It specifies CASSSKGGQGRGAFF. The chain is built from TRBV7-9 and TRBJ1-1; 9 bases line up with TRBD1. The germline V gene has CDR1 SEHNR and CDR2 FQNEAQ (reference sequence). The CDR3 sequence is 15 residues long. The J segment lost 10 bases and the V segment lost 6 bases, leaving 15 bases of the junction unmatched.

The J gene is TRBJ2-3, the V gene TRBV6-2 or TRBV6-3; 7 nucleotides line up with TRBD2. Per germline, CDR1 MNHEY and CDR2 SVGEGT. The V gene end was trimmed by 0 bases and the J gene end by 1 base; junction bases not matched to a gene: 10. The CDR3 contains 18 residues. CDR3 residues: CASSYSYGAGVGTDTQYF. In DNA form, the CDR3 reads TGTGCCAGCAGTTACTCGTACGGGGCGGGGGTCGGCACAGATACGCAGTATTTT.

With regard to this clone: At the DNA level, this CDR3 is encoded by other sequences in the same sample as well. The chain has TRBV4-3 and TRBJ1-1; D not resolved. Between the trimmed V and J ends, which lost 0 bases and 1 base, there was a span of 3 bases. This CDR3 is built from 13 residues. Germline-derived CDR1 and CDR2 are LGHNA and YSLEER. The CDR3 reads CASSQEKNTEAFF. CDR3 sequence (DNA): TGCGCCAGCAGCCAAGAGAAGAACACTGAAGCTTTCTTT.

The chain carries TRBV5-1 and TRBJ1-4; possibly TRBD1 for D (5 bases). Germline CDR1 reads SGHRS; CDR2 reads YFSETQ. V was cut by 0 bases and J by 8 bases, with 14 bases left in between. The CDR3 is made up of 15 amino acids. The CDR3 loop is CASSLASGGNEKLFF. CDR3 bases: TGCGCCAGCAGCTTGGCCTCCGGGGGTAACGAAAAACTGTTTTTT.

Concerning this clone: One junction end does not reproduce the germline sequence, and a read error may be involved. DNA for the CDR3: TGTGCCAGCAGCAAACAGGGTTCTGGGAACACCATATATTTT. Protein product: CASSKQGSGNTIYF. The chain uses TRBV6-6 and TRBJ1-3; TRBD1 is a possible D gene (6 bases). Germline CDR1 and CDR2: MNHNY and SVGAGI (reference sequence). CDR3 length equals 14 residues.

CDR3 in DNA: TGTGCCAGTAGTCCAAAGGGACTCCTCACCGGGGAGCTGTTTTTT. This translates into CASSPKGLLTGELFF. The chain uses TRBV19 and TRBJ2-2, with TRBD2 as a possible D gene (6 bases). V was cut by 5 bases and J by 4 bases, with 14 bases left in between. Germline V gene lookup returns CDR1 LNHDA and CDR2 SQIVND (reference sequence). The CDR3 extends over 15 amino acids. Based on the CDR3 plus reference TRBV19 and TRBJ2-2, the full variable domain is DGGITQSPKYLFRKEGQNVTLSCEQNLNHDAMYWYRQDPGQGLRLIYYSQIVNDFQKGDIAEGYSVSREKKESFPLTVTSAQKNPTAFYLCASSPKGLLTGELFFGEGSRLTVL.

The chain recombines TRBV5-4 with TRBJ1-6; 7 bases map to TRBD1. V lost 4 bases and J lost 9; bases outside the gene matches: 4. CDR1 and CDR2 from the germline V gene are SGHNT and YYREEE (reference sequence). This CDR3 comprises 13 residues. In DNA form, the CDR3 reads TGTGCCAGCAGCGTCTCAGGGGGTTCACCCCTCCACTTT. Translated, it gives CASSVSGGSPLHF.

The chain carries TRBV4-3 and TRBJ1-1; 8 bases agree with TRBD1. The CDR3 runs 14 residues. The V gene end was trimmed by 3 bases and the J gene end by 3 bases; junction bases not matched to a gene: 3. CDR1 and CDR2 from the germline V gene are LGHNA and YSLEER. CDR3 residues: CASSHDRGDTEAFF. DNA of the CDR3: TGCGCCAGCAGCCATGACAGGGGAGACACTGAAGCTTTCTTT.

This clone was counted between two and nine times. CDR3 coding DNA: TGCGCCAGCAGCCAAGAGCGGGCCGGCGAGCAGTACTTC. Amino acid sequence: CASSQERAGEQYF. The chain recombines TRBV4-1 with TRBJ2-7; maybe TRBD2 (5 bases). The CDR3 has 13 residues. The germline CDR1 and CDR2 sequences are MGHRA and YSYEKL. The V end lost 0 bases, the J end lost 6 bases, and 9 bases lay between the germline ends.

The genes are TRBV6-5 and TRBJ2-5; 9 positions match TRBD2. Germline CDR1 and CDR2: MNHEY and SVGAGI. Trimming removed 2 bases from V and 5 bases from J; junction bases left unmatched: 9. The CDR3 contains 16 residues. This chain's CDR3 is CASSYTQRGAWETQYF. The CDR3 DNA reads TGTGCCAGCAGTTACACCCAGCGGGGGGCGTGGGAGACCCAGTACTTC.

The chain joins TRBV10-2 to TRBJ2-1; D might be TRBD2 (6 bases). Germline-derived CDR1 and CDR2 are WSHSY and SAAADI. Trimming removed 6 bases at V and 0 bases at J, with 9 bases between. The CDR3 is 14 residues long. The CDR3 DNA follows: TGCGCCAGCAGGCCAGCGGGCTCCTACAATGAGCAGTTCTTC. This sequence encodes CASRPAGSYNEQFF.

This sequence joins TRBV18 and TRBJ1-2; no definite D call. Trimming stripped 4 bases from V and 8 bases from J, with 14 bases between. The CDR3 sequence is 13 residues long. Germline V CDR1 and CDR2: KGHSH, LQKENI. The CDR3 here is CASSLPTVGGYTF. The CDR3 DNA follows: TGTGCCAGCTCACTCCCTACAGTCGGCGGCTACACCTTC.